This T cell receptor (beta chain) appears in the sequencing data of a study of cytomegalovirus exposure and HLA in healthy donors. The PCR made use of 60 Vbeta and 13 Jbeta primers. Some clones are missing from TCRdb's copy, which holds only in-frame ones; the method was immunoSEQ multiplex PCR. The sample consists of fewer than 200,000 clones, about 80% of them appearing once. The germline gives CDR1 LGHNA, CDR2 YSLEER. The CDR3 has 15 amino acids. V lost 0 bases and J 7 bases, leaving 15 bases between the germline ends. The chain has TRBV4-3 and TRBJ1-1, with D possibly matching TRBD1 (5 bases). Sequencing was carried out using PBMCs. This TCR was sampled from a woman between 45 and 65 years old in good health and CMV-seropositive. CDR3 bases: TGCGCCAGCAGCCAAGATAGTACAGGCATCCTTGAAGCTTTCTTT. Its protein product is CASSQDSTGILEAFF.